Listed below are T cell receptor beta chains from one sample, sequenced in a study of blood T cells in healthy people across ages. Each CDR3 protein gets one entry after TCRdb re-called the 5' RACE reads with MiXCR. The sample contains roughly 2 million distinct CDR3 sequences, 49% of which appear only once. Sequences were obtained from blood. The receptors derive from a woman in her forties in good health. The CDR3 runs from the conserved cysteine through the conserved F or W. Fields, in order: J gene, clone size, V gene, CDR3 protein. Clone size is shown for a subset of rows, as once, few, many or a class of expanded clone.

>TRBJ2-3|.|TRBV27
CAAQTGFTDTQYF
>TRBJ2-5|.|TRBV6-6
CASSTLSGIETQYF
>TRBJ2-1|.|TRBV19
CASSITQQGARYNEQFF
>TRBJ2-1|.|TRBV20-1
CSASRGGLGNEQFF
>TRBJ2-1|.|TRBV3-1
CASSQALAGAKGEQFF
>TRBJ2-3|.|TRBV7-2
CASSLDTGGGSQYF
>TRBJ1-2|.|TRBV15
CATSRTATGIDGYTF
>TRBJ2-1|.|TRBV20-1
CGASVGGAYNEQFF
>TRBJ2-1|.|TRBV6-2/TRBV6-3
CASSPLLAGGRGNEQFF
>TRBJ2-1|.|TRBV27
CASSSRDRANNEQFF
>TRBJ1-1|.|TRBV20-1
CSARGMNTEAFF
>TRBJ2-3|.|TRBV6-5
CAGPGTGGVDTQYF
>TRBJ1-6|.|TRBV20-1
CSARRQGLRDSPLHF
>TRBJ1-1|few|TRBV7-2
CASSLPGQAHTEAFF
>TRBJ2-5|.|TRBV29-1
CSVEDRDRGSQETQYF
>TRBJ2-3|few|TRBV13
CASSPGTSRFTDTQYF
>TRBJ2-6|.|TRBV9
CASSVERDRGNRASVLTF
>TRBJ2-7|.|TRBV15
CATSARLAGGLYEQYF
>TRBJ1-1|.|TRBV4-3
CASSQGFRGRRWEDTEAFF
>TRBJ2-1|.|TRBV7-9
CASSSPGQGAESYNEQFF
>TRBJ1-6|.|TRBV20-1
CSAYPPGRANSPLHF
>TRBJ1-5|.|TRBV15
CATSKSGVVQPQHF
>TRBJ2-1|.|TRBV7-2
CASSPQGRFNNEQFF
>TRBJ2-6|few|TRBV6-2/TRBV6-3
CASSPWTGYPLGTNVLTF
>TRBJ2-5|.|TRBV20-1
CSVGFHNEQYF
>TRBJ2-3|.|TRBV9
CASSVGATGRTDTQYF
>TRBJ2-5|.|TRBV9
CASSSAGEVETQYF
>TRBJ2-7|few|TRBV6-2/TRBV6-3
CASVRGTSSYEQYF
>TRBJ1-6|.|TRBV20-1
CSARIWRGGSYNSPLHF
>TRBJ2-6|.|TRBV7-9
CASILKGPSGANVLTF
>TRBJ2-3|.|TRBV7-2
CASSHDQTDTQYF
>TRBJ2-7|.|TRBV27
CASSWGGSGGLYEQYF
>TRBJ2-7|.|TRBV2
CASSPLWGDRAYEQYF
>TRBJ2-7|.|TRBV13
CASSLGADRDHPYEQYF
>TRBJ2-5|.|TRBV10-3
CAISVEASETQYF
>TRBJ1-4|.|TRBV4-3
CASSQDLGHTGAANEKLFF
>TRBJ1-2|.|TRBV6-2/TRBV6-3
CASRGTVRDYGYTF
>TRBJ1-2|.|TRBV9
CASSVDPGRGPNYGYTF
>TRBJ2-5|.|TRBV24-1
CATGDTDLQETQYF
>TRBJ2-5|.|TRBV9
CASSVEDKRKETQYF
>TRBJ2-3|.|TRBV19
CASSMMWAVAGGTDTQYF
>TRBJ2-1|.|TRBV7-9
CASSLDVWGGNNEQFF
>TRBJ1-2|once|TRBV27
CASSPLDRGANYGYTF
>TRBJ2-3|few|TRBV6-5
CASSTSGPNTDTQYF
>TRBJ1-1|.|TRBV6-2/TRBV6-3
CASSYSGGSTEAFF
>TRBJ1-5|.|TRBV6-5
CASSYSFGAGQPQHF
>TRBJ2-5|few|TRBV5-1
CASSLGVRIRRTSGQETQYF
>TRBJ2-7|few|TRBV7-2
CASSSRGGTVYEQYF
>TRBJ2-1|once|TRBV20-1
CSASRDRVILEQFF
>TRBJ2-7|few|TRBV28
CASTWGGSYEQYF
>TRBJ2-7|few|TRBV11-2
CASSPTGQGPNEQYF
>TRBJ2-5|.|TRBV6-1
CASTRRPSGEQETQYF
>TRBJ1-2|.|TRBV6-2/TRBV6-3
CASSGDRLYGYTF
>TRBJ2-7|few|TRBV6-1
CASSEQHGAAGEQYF
>TRBJ2-4|.|TRBV3-1
CASSQVRAGGIAKNIQYF
>TRBJ2-7|few|TRBV20-1
CSARGGQFKEQYF
>TRBJ2-5|.|TRBV12-3/TRBV12-4
CASSLGLLREETQYF
>TRBJ2-7|few|TRBV20-1
CSARPQGYEQYF
>TRBJ1-2|.|TRBV20-1
CSARDPLIPNGYTF